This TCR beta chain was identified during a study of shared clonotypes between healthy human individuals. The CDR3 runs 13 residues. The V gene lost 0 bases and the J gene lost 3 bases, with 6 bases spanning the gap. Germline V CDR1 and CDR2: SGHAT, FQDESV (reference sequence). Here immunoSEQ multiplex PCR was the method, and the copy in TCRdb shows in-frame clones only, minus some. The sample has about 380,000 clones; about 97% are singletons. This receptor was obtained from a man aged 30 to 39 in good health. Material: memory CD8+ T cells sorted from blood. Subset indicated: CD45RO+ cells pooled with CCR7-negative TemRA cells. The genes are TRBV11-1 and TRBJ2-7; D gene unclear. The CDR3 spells CASSLAVHYEQYF. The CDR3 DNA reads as TGTGCCAGCAGCTTAGCGGTCCACTACGAGCAGTACTTC.